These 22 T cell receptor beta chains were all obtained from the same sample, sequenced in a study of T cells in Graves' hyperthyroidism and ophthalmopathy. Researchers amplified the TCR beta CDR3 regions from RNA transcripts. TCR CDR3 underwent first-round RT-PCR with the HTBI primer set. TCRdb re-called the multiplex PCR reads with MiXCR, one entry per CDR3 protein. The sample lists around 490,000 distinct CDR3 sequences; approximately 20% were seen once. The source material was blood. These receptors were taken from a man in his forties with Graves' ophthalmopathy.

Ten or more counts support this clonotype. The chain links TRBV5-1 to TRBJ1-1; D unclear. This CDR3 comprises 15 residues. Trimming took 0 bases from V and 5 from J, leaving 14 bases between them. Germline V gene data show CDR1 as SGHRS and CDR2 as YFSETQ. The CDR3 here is CASSLGSQFWTEAFF. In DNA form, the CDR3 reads TGCGCCAGCAGCTTGGGCTCCCAGTTTTGGACTGAAGCTTTCTTT.

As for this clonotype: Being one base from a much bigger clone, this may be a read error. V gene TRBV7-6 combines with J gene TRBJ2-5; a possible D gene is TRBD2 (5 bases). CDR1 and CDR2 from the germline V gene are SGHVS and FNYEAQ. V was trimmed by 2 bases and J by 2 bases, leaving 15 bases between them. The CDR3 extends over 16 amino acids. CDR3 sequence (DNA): TGTGCCAGCAGCTTACCCAACGGACTCGATCAAGAGACCCAGTACTTC. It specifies CASSLPNGLDQETQYF.

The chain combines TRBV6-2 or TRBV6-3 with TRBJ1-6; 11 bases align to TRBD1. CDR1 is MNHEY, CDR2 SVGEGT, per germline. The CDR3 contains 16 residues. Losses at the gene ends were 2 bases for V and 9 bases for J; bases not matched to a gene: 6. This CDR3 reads CASSYGTGGTSSPLHF. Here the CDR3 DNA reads TGTGCCAGCAGTTACGGGACAGGGGGTACGAGTTCACCCCTCCACTTT.

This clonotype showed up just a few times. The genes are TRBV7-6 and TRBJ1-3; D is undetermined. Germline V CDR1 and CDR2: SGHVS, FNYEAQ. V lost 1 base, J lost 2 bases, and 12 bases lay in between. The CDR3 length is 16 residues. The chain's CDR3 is CASSLGADRTGNTIYF. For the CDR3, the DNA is TGTGCCAGCAGCTTAGGGGCCGACCGAACTGGAAACACCATATATTTT.

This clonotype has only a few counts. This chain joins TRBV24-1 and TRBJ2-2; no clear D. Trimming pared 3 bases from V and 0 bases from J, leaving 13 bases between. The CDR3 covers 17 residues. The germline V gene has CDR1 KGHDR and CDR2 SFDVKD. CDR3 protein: CATSDETGTANTGELFF. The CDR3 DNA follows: TGTGCCACCAGTGATGAAACGGGCACCGCGAACACCGGGGAGCTGTTTTTT.

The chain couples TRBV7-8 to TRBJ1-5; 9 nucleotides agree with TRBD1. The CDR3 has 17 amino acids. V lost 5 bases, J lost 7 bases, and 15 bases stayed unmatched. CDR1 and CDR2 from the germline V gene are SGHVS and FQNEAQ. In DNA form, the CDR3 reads TGTGCCAGCAGCCCACCGGGACAGGGAAAAGTACGACAGCCCCAGCATTTT. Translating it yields CASSPPGQGKVRQPQHF.

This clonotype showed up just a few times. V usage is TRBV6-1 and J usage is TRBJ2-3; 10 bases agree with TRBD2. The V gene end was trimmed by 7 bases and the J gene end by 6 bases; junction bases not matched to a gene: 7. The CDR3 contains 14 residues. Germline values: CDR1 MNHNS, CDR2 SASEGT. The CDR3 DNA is TGTGCCAGCACTAGCGGGAGTCCTTCGGATACGCAGTATTTT. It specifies CASTSGSPSDTQYF.

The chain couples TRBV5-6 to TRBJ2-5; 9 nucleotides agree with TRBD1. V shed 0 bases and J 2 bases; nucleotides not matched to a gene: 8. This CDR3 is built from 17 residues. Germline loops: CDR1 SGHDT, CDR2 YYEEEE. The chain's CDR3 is CASSLAWGQGGQETQYF. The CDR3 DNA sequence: TGTGCCAGCAGCTTGGCCTGGGGACAGGGAGGTCAAGAGACCCAGTACTTC.

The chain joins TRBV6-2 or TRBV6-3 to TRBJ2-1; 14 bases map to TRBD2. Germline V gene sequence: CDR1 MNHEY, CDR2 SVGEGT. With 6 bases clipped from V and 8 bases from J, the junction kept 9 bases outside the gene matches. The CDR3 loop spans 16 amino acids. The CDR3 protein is CASSASTSGGVYEQFF. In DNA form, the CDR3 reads TGTGCCAGCAGCGCCTCGACTAGCGGGGGGGTCTATGAGCAGTTCTTC.

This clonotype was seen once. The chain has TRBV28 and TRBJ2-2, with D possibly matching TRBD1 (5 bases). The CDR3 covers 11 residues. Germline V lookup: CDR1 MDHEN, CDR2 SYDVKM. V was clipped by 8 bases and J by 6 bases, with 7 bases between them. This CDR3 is CASGAAGELFF. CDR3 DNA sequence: TGTGCCAGCGGGGCGGCCGGGGAGCTGTTTTTT. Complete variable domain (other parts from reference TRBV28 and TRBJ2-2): DVKVTQSSRYLVKRTGEKVFLECVQDMDHENMFWYRQDPGLGLRLIYFSYDVKMKEKGDIPEGYSVSREKKERFSLILESASTNQTSMYLCASGAAGELFFGEGSRLTVL.

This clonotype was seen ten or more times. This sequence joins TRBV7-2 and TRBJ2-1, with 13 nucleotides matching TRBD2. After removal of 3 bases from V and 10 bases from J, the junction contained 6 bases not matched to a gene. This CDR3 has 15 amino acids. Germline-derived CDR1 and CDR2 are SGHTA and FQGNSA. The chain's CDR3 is CASSLGLAGPQEQFF. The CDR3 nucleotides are TGTGCCAGCAGCTTGGGACTAGCGGGGCCTCAGGAGCAGTTCTTC.

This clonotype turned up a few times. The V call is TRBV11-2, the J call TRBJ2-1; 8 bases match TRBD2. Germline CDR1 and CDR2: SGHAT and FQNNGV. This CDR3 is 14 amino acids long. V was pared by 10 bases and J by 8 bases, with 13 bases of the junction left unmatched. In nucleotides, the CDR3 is TGTGCCATCAGTGAGGGGCGGGGGGTTGATGAGCAGTTCTTC. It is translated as CAISEGRGVDEQFF.

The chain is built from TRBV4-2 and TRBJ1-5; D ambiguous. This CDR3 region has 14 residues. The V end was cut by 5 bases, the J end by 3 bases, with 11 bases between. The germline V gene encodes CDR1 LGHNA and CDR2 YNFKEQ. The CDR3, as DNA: TGTGCCAGCAGCGACCGGGGAGCCAATCAGCCCCAGCATTTT. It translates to CASSDRGANQPQHF.

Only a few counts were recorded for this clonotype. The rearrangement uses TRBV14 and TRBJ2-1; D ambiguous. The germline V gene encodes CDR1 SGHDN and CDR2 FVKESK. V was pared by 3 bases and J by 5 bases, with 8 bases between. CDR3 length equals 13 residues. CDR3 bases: TGTGCCAGCAGCCAGAACAGAGACAATGAGCAGTTCTTC. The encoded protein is CASSQNRDNEQFF.

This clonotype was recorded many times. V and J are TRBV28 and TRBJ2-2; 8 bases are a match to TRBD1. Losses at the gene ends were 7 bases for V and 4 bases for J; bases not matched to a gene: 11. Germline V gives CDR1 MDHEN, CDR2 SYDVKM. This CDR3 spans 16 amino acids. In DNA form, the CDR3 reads TGTGCCAGCATGGGTGGACAGGGACACAGCACCGGGGAGCTGTTTTTT. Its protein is CASMGGQGHSTGELFF.

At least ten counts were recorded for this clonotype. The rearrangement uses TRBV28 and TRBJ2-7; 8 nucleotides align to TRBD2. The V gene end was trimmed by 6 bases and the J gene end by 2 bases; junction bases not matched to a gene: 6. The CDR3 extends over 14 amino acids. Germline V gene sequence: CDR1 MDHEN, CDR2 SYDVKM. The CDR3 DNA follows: TGTGCCAGCAGCACTAGCGGATATACCTACGAGCAGTACTTC. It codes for CASSTSGYTYEQYF.

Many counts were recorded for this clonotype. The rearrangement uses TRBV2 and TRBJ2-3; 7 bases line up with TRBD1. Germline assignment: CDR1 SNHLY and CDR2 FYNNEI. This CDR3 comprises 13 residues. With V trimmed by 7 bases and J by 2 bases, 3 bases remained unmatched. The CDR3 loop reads CASTGTATDTQYF. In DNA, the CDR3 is TGTGCCAGCACCGGGACAGCCACAGATACGCAGTATTTT.

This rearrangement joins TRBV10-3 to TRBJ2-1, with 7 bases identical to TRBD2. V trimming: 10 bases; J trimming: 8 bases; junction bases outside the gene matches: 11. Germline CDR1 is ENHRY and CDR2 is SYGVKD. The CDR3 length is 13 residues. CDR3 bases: TGTGCCACCAGAGGCGGGAGAGAAGATGAGCAGTTCTTC. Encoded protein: CATRGGREDEQFF.

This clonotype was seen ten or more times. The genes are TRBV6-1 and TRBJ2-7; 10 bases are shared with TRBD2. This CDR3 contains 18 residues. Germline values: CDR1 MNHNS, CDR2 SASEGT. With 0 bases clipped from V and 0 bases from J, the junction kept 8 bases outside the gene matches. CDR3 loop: CASSEAVAGGLTSYEQYF. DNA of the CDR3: TGTGCCAGCAGTGAAGCGGTAGCGGGGGGCCTTACCTCCTACGAGCAGTACTTC.

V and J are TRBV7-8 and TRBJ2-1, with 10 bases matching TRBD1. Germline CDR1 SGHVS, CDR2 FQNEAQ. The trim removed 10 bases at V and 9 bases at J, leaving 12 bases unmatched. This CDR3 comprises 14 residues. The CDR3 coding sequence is TGTGCCACCACCCGAGGGACAGGGGCCGCTGAGCAGTTCTTC. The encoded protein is CATTRGTGAAEQFF. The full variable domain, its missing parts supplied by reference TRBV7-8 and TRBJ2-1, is GAGVSQSPRYKVAKRGQDVALRCDPISGHVSLFWYQQALGQGPEFLTYFQNEAQLDKSGLPSDRFFAERPEGSVSTLKIQRTQQEDSAVYLCATTRGTGAAEQFFGPGTRLTVL.

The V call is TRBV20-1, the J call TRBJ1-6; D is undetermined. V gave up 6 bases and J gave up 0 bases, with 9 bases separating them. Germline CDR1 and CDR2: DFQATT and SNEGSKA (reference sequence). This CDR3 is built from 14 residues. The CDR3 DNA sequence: TGCAGTGCCGTAGCGGTCTCCTATAATTCACCCCTCCACTTT. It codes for CSAVAVSYNSPLHF.

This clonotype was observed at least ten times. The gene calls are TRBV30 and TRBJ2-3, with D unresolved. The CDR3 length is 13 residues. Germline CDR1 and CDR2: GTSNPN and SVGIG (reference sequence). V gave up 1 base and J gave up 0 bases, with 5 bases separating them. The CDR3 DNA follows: TGTGCCTGGAGTGCAGTTAGCACAGATACGCAGTATTTT. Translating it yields CAWSAVSTDTQYF. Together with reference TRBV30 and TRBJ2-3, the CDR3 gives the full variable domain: SQTIHQWPATLVQPVGSPLSLECTVEGTSNPNLYWYRQAAGRGLQLLFYSVGIGQISSEVPQNLSASRPQDRQFILSSKKLLLSDSGFYLCAWSAVSTDTQYFGPGTRLTVL.